This TCR beta chain stems from a study of blood T cell repertoires in COVID-19. Study-level information: PBMCs, B-cell-depleted T cells, or T cells were the source of the cDNA or gDNA that made up the material.

Per the original methods: Reference gene primer amplification gave estimated nucleated cell counts. Profiling relied on immunoSEQ multiplex PCR, and the TCRdb table lists in-frame clones only, not all of them. V and J calls and clone size come straight from that table; D and trimming were deduced from the DNA. The sample shows hundreds of thousands of clones, over 70% of them seen only once. In germline, CDR1 is MNHEY, CDR2 SMNVEV (reference sequence). CDR3 length equals 15 residues. J lost 12 bases, V lost 6 bases, and 12 bases had no gene match. This sequence originates from a woman aged 45-60 years with COVID-19, enrolled during active disease. The rearrangement links TRBV27 to TRBJ2-1; 12 bases align to TRBD1. The specimen sequenced was peripheral blood. The chain's CDR3 is CASSFRDRGLYLQFF. CDR3 DNA sequence: TGTGCCAGCAGCTTCCGGGACAGGGGGCTGTATTTGCAGTTCTTC.